The next 23 T cell receptor beta chains were all read from a single sample in a study of radiation and T cells in renal cell carcinoma. Treatment specified: 15 Gy SBRT to primary tumor, nephrectomy 4 weeks later. Only in-frame clones appear in the TCRdb table, and some are missing; sequencing was by immunoSEQ multiplex PCR. This table holds tens of thousands of clones, about 51% found once. The specimen was tumor tissue, collected from a patient whose treatment included radiotherapy and nephrectomy. The origin of the receptors is a woman between 45 and 60 years old with renal cell carcinoma.

The chain has TRBV4-1 and TRBJ2-1; unclear D gene. Germline V gene data show CDR1 as MGHRA and CDR2 as YSYEKL. The length of the CDR3 is 13 residues. V was clipped by 1 base and J by 7 bases, with 8 bases between them. The chain's CDR3 is CASSQAINNEQFF. The CDR3 nucleotides are TGCGCCAGCAGCCAAGCCATTAATAATGAGCAGTTCTTC.

V usage is TRBV6-1 and J usage is TRBJ1-4; D ambiguous. Germline lookup yields CDR1 MNHNS and CDR2 SASEGT. The length of the CDR3 is 17 residues. V lost 2 bases and J lost 0, with 13 bases in between. The CDR3 protein is CASSEISTLATNEKLFF. CDR3 nucleotide sequence: TGTGCCAGCAGTGAAATCAGTACGCTTGCAACTAATGAAAAACTGTTTTTT.

The CDR3 loop is CASNYQGDANYGYTF. In DNA, the CDR3 is TGTGCCAGCAACTACCAGGGGGACGCTAACTATGGCTACACCTTC. The genes are TRBV6-6 and TRBJ1-2, with 7 bases aligning to TRBD1. The junction had 8 bases not matched to a gene; V was cut back by 7 bases and J by 0 bases. Germline V gene sequence: CDR1 MNHNY, CDR2 SVGAGI (reference sequence). CDR3 length equals 15 residues.

V is TRBV5-5 and J is TRBJ1-6; TRBD1 is a possible D gene (5 bases). CDR3 length: 13 residues. In germline, CDR1 is SGHKS, CDR2 YYEKEE (reference sequence). The germline V and J ends were trimmed by 2 bases and 10 bases, with 10 bases remaining between them. DNA of the CDR3: TGTGCCAGCAGCTTCAGGGCCAAGTCACCCCTCCACTTT. Translation: CASSFRAKSPLHF.

The chain is built from TRBV4-1 and TRBJ1-1, with a tentative D call TRBD1 (5 bases). There are 13 residues in the CDR3. CDR1 and CDR2 (germline): MGHRA, YSYEKL. V lost 0 bases, J lost 11 bases, and 13 bases lay in between. DNA of the CDR3: TGCGCCAGCAGCCAAGATGGAGGGGTTCCCGCTTTCTTT. Its translation: CASSQDGGVPAFF.

This clone was seen only a few times. The V gene is TRBV6-1, the J gene TRBJ1-3; D is uncertain. CDR3 length: 14 residues. V was shortened by 4 bases and J by 3 bases, with 10 bases between the two germline ends. Germline CDR1 MNHNS, CDR2 SASEGT. CDR3 sequence (DNA): TGTGCCAGCAGTGGAGGGATTGTTGGAAACACCATATATTTT. It translates to CASSGGIVGNTIYF.

The chain couples TRBV7-3 to TRBJ1-4, with a weak D call TRBD1 (5 bases). The CDR3 is 16 residues long. V was cut by 1 base and J by 3 bases, with 12 bases left in between. The V gene's germline CDR1 is SGHTA and CDR2 FQGTGA. This CDR3 is CASSLRGREANEKLFF. CDR3 sequence (DNA): TGTGCCAGCAGCTTAAGGGGCAGGGAGGCTAATGAAAAACTGTTTTTT.

The chain recombines TRBV29-1 with TRBJ2-5; 9 nucleotides match TRBD1. The CDR3 runs 13 residues. Germline V gives CDR1 SQVTM, CDR2 ANQGSEA. V gave up 6 bases and J gave up 1 base; unmatched junction bases: 3. The CDR3 loop is CSVQGAIQETQYF. The CDR3, as DNA: TGCAGCGTACAGGGGGCGATCCAAGAGACCCAGTACTTC.

The chain has TRBV19 and TRBJ2-7; 9 nucleotides line up with TRBD2. In germline, CDR1 is LNHDA, CDR2 SQIVND (reference sequence). The CDR3 spans 15 residues. V lost 1 base, J lost 5 bases, and 6 bases stayed unmatched. The CDR3 sequence: CASSIADSGGHEQYF. In nucleotides, the CDR3 is TGTGCCAGTAGTATAGCAGATAGCGGGGGTCACGAGCAGTACTTC. Complete variable domain (other parts from reference TRBV19 and TRBJ2-7): DGGITQSPKYLFRKEGQNVTLSCEQNLNHDAMYWYRQDPGQGLRLIYYSQIVNDFQKGDIAEGYSVSREKKESFPLTVTSAQKNPTAFYLCASSIADSGGHEQYFGPGTRLTVT.

The chain is built from TRBV30 and TRBJ2-7; 9 nucleotides line up with TRBD1. This CDR3 comprises 15 residues. Trimming took 3 bases from V and 3 from J; bases not matched to a gene: 9. From germline, CDR1 is GTSNPN and CDR2 SVGIG (reference sequence). As DNA, the CDR3 is TGTGCCTGGAGACTACAGGGGGCGAATTACTACGAGCAGTACTTC. Its translation is CAWRLQGANYYEQYF.

This clone ranks as large. The chain is built from TRBV7-8 and TRBJ2-5; 7 bases agree with TRBD1. The V and J ends lost 2 bases and 2 bases, in that order; junction bases with no gene match: 5. Germline V gives CDR1 SGHVS, CDR2 FQNEAQ. The CDR3 covers 15 residues. For the CDR3, the DNA is TGTGCCAGCAGCTTAATCCCGGGACAGCAAGAGACCCAGTACTTC. Protein sequence: CASSLIPGQQETQYF.

This clone came up a few times. The chain combines TRBV5-1 with TRBJ2-3, with 8 positions matching TRBD2. The CDR3 extends over 15 amino acids. The ends lost 4 bases at V and 4 bases at J; junction bases unmatched: 8. Germline assignment: CDR1 SGHRS and CDR2 YFSETQ. In DNA form, the CDR3 reads TGCGCCAGCAGCAATAGCGGGGCGCTGGCAGATACGCAGTATTTT. It yields the protein CASSNSGALADTQYF.

This chain connects TRBV6-5 to TRBJ2-3; maybe TRBD2 (6 bases). Trimming removed 6 bases at V and 1 base at J, with 11 bases between. Germline assignment: CDR1 MNHEY and CDR2 SVGAGI. CDR3 length equals 14 residues. CDR3 sequence reads: CASRLDYRTDTQYF. CDR3 bases: TGTGCCAGCAGACTGGACTACCGCACAGATACGCAGTATTTT.

This clone occurred many times. This chain joins TRBV7-2 and TRBJ1-5, with D unclear. The germline CDR1 and CDR2 sequences are SGHTA and FQGNSA. The length of the CDR3 is 14 residues. The V and J ends lost 2 bases and 6 bases respectively, with 11 bases between them. In DNA form, the CDR3 reads TGTGCCAGCAGCTTACGGTTCATGGGTCAGCCCCAGCATTTT. Translating it yields CASSLRFMGQPQHF.

V is TRBV25-1 and J is TRBJ2-5; no reliable D call. Trimming cost V 3 bases and J 1 base, with 9 bases left between them. This CDR3 contains 14 residues. Germline assignment: CDR1 MGHDK and CDR2 SYGVNS. In DNA form, the CDR3 reads TGTGCCAGCAGTGAGGACCGAACCCAAGAGACCCAGTACTTC. It translates to CASSEDRTQETQYF.

This clone was observed a handful of times. The gene calls are TRBV9 and TRBJ1-6, with unresolved D. This CDR3 has 16 residues. Germline V gene data show CDR1 as SGDLS and CDR2 as YYNGEE. V was pared by 1 base and J by 5 bases, with 13 bases between. CDR3 DNA sequence: TGTGCCAGCAGCGTAACCTGGACGGCTAATAATTCACCCCTCCACTTT. Its translation is CASSVTWTANNSPLHF.

Worth noting for this clone: Other DNA sequences in this sample translate to the same CDR3. The chain employs TRBV6-1 and TRBJ1-6; 8 nucleotides line up with TRBD1. Trimming took 6 bases from V and 10 from J; bases not matched to a gene: 8. The CDR3 has 14 residues. The germline gives CDR1 MNHNS, CDR2 SASEGT. The DNA of the CDR3 is TGTGCCAGCAGCTCGGACAGGGCCTTGTCACCCCTCCACTTT. Its protein is CASSSDRALSPLHF.

J is TRBJ1-1 and V is TRBV7-2; TRBD1 might be the D (6 bases). V was pared by 2 bases and J by 7 bases, with 14 bases between. Germline V lookup: CDR1 SGHTA, CDR2 FQGNSA. The CDR3 covers 14 residues. This chain's CDR3 is CASSLRTGGLEAFF. CDR3 nucleotides: TGTGCCAGCAGCTTACGCACGGGGGGCCTTGAAGCTTTCTTT.

This clone came up a few times. This chain joins TRBV18 and TRBJ1-2, with D tentatively TRBD1 (6 bases). From germline, CDR1 is KGHSH and CDR2 LQKENI. The CDR3 loop spans 15 amino acids. V lost 3 bases to trimming and J lost 6 bases, with 17 bases between them. This CDR3 reads CASSPMAGASNGYTF. The CDR3 DNA sequence: TGTGCCAGCTCACCGATGGCAGGGGCGTCGAATGGCTACACCTTC.

This clone was seen only a few times. J is TRBJ2-7 and V is TRBV4-3, with TRBD1 identical over 9 bases. Germline trimming cut 1 base from V and 5 bases from J; bases unmatched to any gene: 12. Germline V gene data show CDR1 as LGHNA and CDR2 as YSLEER. The CDR3 consists of 17 residues. The CDR3 sequence is CASSQGPGNRGLDEQYF. CDR3 nucleotide sequence: TGCGCCAGCAGCCAAGGGCCAGGAAACAGGGGGCTCGACGAGCAGTACTTC.

This clone has at least ten counts. The CDR3 loop is CASSQERGVFTEAFF. As DNA, the CDR3 is TGTGCCAGCAGCCAAGAACGCGGAGTGTTCACTGAAGCTTTCTTT. The chain is built from TRBV14 and TRBJ1-1; D is undetermined. V was cut by 0 bases and J by 4 bases, with 12 bases left in between. The CDR3 extends over 15 amino acids. CDR1 is SGHDN, CDR2 FVKESK, per germline.

Judged by abundance, this clone is medium-sized. The chain couples TRBV19 to TRBJ1-5; D call uncertain. V shed 7 bases and J shed 4 bases, with 2 bases lying between them. This CDR3 comprises 10 residues. CDR1 LNHDA and CDR2 SQIVND come from the germline V gene (reference sequence). Here the CDR3 DNA reads TGTGCCAGTAATAATCAGCCCCAGCATTTT. Translating gives CASNNQPQHF.

This chain uses TRBV7-9 with TRBJ1-2; TRBD1 aligns across 10 bases. CDR3 length equals 13 residues. The V gene's germline CDR1 is SEHNR and CDR2 FQNEAQ (reference sequence). Trimming cost V 4 bases and J 8 bases; bases outside gene matches: 4. CDR3 region: CASSSGTGVGYTF. Here the CDR3 DNA reads TGTGCCAGCAGCTCCGGGACAGGGGTCGGCTACACCTTC.